This T cell receptor (beta chain) was sequenced during a study of blood T cell repertoires in COVID-19. Study details: Sample material is recorded as cDNA or gDNA derived from T cells, B-cell-depleted T cells, or PBMCs.

The trim removed 5 bases at V and 8 bases at J, leaving 11 bases unmatched. Germline values: CDR1 LNHDA, CDR2 SQIVND (reference sequence). The CDR3 is 14 residues long. TCRdb's table, derived via immunoSEQ multiplex PCR, lists solely in-frame clones and lacks some. Of over 150,000 clones listed, approximately 90% are singletons. The receptor comes from a man over 45 who had recovered from COVID-19. The genes are TRBV19 and TRBJ1-1; 7 bases line up with TRBD1. Sequencing used peripheral blood. The CDR3 sequence: CASSPGQVLGEAFF. In nucleotides, the CDR3 is TGTGCCAGTAGTCCCGGACAGGTGCTCGGGGAAGCTTTCTTT.